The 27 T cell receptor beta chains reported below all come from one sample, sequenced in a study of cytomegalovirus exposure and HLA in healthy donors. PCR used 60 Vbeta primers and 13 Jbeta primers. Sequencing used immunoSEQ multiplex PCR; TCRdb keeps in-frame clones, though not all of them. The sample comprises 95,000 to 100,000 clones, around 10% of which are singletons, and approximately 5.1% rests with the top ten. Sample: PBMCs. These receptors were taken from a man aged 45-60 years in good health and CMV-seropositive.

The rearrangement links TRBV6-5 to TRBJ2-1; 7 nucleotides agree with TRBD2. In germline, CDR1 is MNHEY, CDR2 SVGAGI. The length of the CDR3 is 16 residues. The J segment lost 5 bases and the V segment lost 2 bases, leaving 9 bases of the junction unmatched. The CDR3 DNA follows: TGTGCCAGCAGTTACGGGCGGAGCGGGGCAGACAATGAGCAGTTCTTC. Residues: CASSYGRSGADNEQFF.

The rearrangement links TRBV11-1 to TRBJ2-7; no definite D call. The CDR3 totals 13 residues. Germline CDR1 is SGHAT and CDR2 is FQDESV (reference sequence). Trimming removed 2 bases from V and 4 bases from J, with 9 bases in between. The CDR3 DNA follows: TGTGCCAGCAGCTTATTTTCGAGTTACGAGCAGTACTTC. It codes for CASSLFSSYEQYF. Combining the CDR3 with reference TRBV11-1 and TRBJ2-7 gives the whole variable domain EAEVAQSPRYKITEKSQAVAFWCDPISGHATLYWYRQILGQGPELLVQFQDESVVDDSQLPKDRFSAERLKGVDSTLKIQPAELGDSAMYLCASSLFSSYEQYFGPGTRLTVT.

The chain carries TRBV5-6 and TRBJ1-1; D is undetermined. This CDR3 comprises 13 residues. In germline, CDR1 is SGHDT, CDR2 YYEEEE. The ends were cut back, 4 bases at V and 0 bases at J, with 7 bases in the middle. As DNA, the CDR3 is TGTGCCAGCAGCGGAGGGCTGAACACTGAAGCTTTCTTT. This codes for CASSGGLNTEAFF.

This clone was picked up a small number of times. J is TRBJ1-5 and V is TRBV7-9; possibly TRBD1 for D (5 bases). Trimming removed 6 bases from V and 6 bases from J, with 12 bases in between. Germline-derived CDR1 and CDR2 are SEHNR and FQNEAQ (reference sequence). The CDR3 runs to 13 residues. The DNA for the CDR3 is TGTGCCAGCAGGGCTGATGGGGCTCAGCCCCAGCATTTT. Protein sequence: CASRADGAQPQHF. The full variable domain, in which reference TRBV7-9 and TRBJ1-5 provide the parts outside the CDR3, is DTGVSQNPRHKITKRGQNVTFRCDPISEHNRLYWYRQTLGQGPEFLTYFQNEAQLEKSRLLSDRFSAERPKGSFSTLEIQRTEQGDSAMYLCASRADGAQPQHFGDGTRLSIL.

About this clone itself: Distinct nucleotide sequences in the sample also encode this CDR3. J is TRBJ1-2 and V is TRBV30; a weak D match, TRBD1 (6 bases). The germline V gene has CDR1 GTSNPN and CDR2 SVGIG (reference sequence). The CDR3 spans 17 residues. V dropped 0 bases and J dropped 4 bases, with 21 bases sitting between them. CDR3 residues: CAWSVKSSGRGIYGYTF. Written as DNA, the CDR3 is TGTGCCTGGAGTGTAAAGTCGTCGGGAAGGGGGATCTATGGCTACACCTTC.

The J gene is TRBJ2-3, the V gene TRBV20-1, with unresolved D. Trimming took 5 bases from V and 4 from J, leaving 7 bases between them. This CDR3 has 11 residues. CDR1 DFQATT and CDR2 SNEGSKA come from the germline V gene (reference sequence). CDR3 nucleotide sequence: TGCAGTGCTTCAGTTGCAGATACGCAGTATTTT. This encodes CSASVADTQYF.

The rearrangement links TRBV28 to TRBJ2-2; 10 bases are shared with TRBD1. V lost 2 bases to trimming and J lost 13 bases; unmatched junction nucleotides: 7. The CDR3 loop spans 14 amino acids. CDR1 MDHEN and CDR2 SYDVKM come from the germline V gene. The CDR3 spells CASSLPGGDRGLFF. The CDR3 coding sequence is TGTGCCAGCAGTTTACCGGGAGGGGACAGGGGGCTGTTTTTT.

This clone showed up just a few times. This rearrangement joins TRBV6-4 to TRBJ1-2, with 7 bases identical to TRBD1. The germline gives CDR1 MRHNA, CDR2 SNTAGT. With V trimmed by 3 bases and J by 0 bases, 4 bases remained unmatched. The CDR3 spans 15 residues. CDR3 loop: CASSETGPSNYGYTF. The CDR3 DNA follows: TGTGCCAGCAGTGAGACAGGGCCCTCTAACTATGGCTACACCTTC.

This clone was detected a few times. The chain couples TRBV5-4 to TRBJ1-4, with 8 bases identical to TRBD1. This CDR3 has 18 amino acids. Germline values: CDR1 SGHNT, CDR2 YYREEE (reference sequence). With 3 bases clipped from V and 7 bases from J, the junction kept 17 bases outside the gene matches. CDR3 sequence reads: CASSSSWRQGRQAEKLFF. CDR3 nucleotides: TGTGCCAGCAGCTCGTCCTGGAGACAGGGGCGCCAGGCTGAAAAACTGTTTTTT. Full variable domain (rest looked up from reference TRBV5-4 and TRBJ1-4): ETGVTQSPTHLIKTRGQQVTLRCSSQSGHNTVSWYQQALGQGPQFIFQYYREEENGRGNFPPRFSGLQFPNYSSELNVNALELDDSALYLCASSSSWRQGRQAEKLFFGSGTQLSVL.

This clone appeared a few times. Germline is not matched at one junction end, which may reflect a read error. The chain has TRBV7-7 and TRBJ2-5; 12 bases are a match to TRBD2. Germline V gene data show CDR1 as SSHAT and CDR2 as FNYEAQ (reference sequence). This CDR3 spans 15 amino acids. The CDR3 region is CASSKTSGSFKTQYF. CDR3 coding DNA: TGTGCTAGCAGCAAGACTAGCGGGAGTTTCAAGACCCAGTACTTC. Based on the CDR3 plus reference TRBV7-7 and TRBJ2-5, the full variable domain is GAGVSQSPRYKVTKRGQDVTLRCDPISSHATLYWYQQALGQGPEFLTYFNYEAQPDKSGLPSDRFSAERPEGSISTLTIQRTEQRDSAMYRCASSKTSGSFKTQYFGPGTRLLVL.

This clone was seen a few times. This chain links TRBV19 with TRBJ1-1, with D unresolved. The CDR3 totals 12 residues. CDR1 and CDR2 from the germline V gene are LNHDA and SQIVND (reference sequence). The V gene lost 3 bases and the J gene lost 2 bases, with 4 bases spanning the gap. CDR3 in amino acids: CASSISNTEAFF. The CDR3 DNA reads TGTGCCAGTAGTATCTCTAACACTGAAGCTTTCTTT.

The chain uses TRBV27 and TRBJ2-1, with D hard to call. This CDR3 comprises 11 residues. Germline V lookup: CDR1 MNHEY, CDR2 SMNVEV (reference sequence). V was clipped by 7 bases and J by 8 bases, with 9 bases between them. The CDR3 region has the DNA TGTGCCAGCACAATAGGAGATGAGCAGTTCTTC. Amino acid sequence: CASTIGDEQFF.

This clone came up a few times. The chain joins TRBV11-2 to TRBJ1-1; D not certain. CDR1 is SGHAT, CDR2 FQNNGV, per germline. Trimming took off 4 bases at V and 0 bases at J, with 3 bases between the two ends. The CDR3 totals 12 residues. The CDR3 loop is CASSYMNTEAFF. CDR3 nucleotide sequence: TGTGCCAGCAGCTACATGAACACTGAAGCTTTCTTT.

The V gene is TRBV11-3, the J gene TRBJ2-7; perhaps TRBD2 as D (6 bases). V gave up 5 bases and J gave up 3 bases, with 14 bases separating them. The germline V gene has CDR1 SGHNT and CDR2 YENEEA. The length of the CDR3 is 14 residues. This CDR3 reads CASSPTGDVYEQYF. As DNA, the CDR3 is TGTGCCAGCAGCCCGACGGGGGACGTCTACGAGCAGTACTTC.

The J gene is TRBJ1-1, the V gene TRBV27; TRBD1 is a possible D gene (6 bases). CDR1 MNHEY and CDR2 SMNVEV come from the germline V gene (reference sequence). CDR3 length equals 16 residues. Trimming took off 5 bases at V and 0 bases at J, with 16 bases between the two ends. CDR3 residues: CASSPRTAIMNTEAFF. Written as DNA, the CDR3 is TGTGCCAGCAGTCCCAGGACAGCTATCATGAACACTGAAGCTTTCTTT.

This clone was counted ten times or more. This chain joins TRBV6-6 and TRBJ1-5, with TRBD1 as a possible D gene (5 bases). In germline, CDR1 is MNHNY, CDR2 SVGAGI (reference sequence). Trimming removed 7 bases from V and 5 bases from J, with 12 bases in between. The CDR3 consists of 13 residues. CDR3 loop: CASTKWGDQPQHF. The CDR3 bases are TGTGCCAGCACAAAATGGGGCGATCAGCCCCAGCATTTT.

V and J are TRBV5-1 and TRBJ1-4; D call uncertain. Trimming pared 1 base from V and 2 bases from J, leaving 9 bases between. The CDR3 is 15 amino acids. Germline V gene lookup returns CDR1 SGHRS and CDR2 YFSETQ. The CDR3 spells CASSLTRTTNEKLFF. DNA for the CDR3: TGCGCCAGCAGCTTGACGAGGACTACTAATGAAAAACTGTTTTTT.

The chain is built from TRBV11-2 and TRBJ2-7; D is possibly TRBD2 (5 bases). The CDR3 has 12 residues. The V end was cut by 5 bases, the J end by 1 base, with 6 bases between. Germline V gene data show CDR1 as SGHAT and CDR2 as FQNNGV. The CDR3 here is CASSRGSYEQYF. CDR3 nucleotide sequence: TGTGCCAGCAGCCGGGGTTCCTACGAGCAGTACTTC.

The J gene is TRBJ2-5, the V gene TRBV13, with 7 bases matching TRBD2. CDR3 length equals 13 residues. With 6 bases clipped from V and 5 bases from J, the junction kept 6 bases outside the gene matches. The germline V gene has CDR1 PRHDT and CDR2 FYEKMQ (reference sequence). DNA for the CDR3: TGTGCCAGCAGGTTGGGACTAACGGAGACCCAGTACTTC. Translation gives CASRLGLTETQYF.

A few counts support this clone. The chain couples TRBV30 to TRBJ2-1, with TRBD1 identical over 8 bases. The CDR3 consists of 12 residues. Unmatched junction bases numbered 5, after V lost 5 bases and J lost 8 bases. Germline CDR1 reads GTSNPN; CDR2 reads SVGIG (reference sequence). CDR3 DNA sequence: TGTGCCTGGGATGGACAGGGCCATGAGCAGTTCTTC. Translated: CAWDGQGHEQFF.

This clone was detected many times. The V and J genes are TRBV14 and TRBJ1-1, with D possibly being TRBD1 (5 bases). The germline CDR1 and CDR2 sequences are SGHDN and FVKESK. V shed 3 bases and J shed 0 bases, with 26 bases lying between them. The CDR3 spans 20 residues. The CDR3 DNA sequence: TGTGCCAGCAGCCAGAGGACTATCGGGCCTTGGGGGGTTATGAACACTGAAGCTTTCTTT. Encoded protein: CASSQRTIGPWGVMNTEAFF.

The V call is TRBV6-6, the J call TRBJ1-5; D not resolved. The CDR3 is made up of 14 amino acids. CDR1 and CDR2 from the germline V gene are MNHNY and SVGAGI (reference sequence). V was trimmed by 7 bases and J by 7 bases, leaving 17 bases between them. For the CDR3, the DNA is TGTGCCAGCACCACGGGGAGGGCCGACCAGCCCCAGCATTTT. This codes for CASTTGRADQPQHF.

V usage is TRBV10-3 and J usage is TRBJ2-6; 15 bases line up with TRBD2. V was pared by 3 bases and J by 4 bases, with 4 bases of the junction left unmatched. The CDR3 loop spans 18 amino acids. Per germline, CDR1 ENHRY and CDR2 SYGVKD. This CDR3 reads CAISEGTSGRWGANVLTF. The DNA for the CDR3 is TGTGCCATCAGTGAAGGGACTAGCGGGAGGTGGGGGGCCAACGTCCTGACTTTC.

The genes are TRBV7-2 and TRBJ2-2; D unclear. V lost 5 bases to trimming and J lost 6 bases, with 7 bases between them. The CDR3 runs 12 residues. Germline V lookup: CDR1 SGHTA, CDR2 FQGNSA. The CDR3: CASSPGSGELFF. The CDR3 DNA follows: TGTGCCAGCAGCCCGGGTTCCGGGGAGCTGTTTTTT.

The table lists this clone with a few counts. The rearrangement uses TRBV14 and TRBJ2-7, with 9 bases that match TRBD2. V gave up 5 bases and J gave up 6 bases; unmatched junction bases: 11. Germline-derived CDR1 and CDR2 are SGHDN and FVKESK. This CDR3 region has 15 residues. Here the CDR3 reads CASSYLAGYPSEQYF. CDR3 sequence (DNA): TGTGCCAGCAGCTATCTAGCGGGGTACCCCAGCGAGCAGTACTTC.

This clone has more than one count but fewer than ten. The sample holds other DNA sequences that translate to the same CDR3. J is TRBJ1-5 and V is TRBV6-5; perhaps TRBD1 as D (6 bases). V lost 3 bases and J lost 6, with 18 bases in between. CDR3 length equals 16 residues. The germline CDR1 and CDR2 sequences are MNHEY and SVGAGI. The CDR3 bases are TGTGCCAGCAGTTATTCGGGGGGCGCCCCGGGTCAGCCCCAGCATTTT. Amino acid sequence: CASSYSGGAPGQPQHF.

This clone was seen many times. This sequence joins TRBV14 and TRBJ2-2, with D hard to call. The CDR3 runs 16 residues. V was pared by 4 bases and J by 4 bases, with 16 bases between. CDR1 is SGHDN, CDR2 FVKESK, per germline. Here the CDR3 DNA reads TGTGCCAGCAGCCCCCACCCCCCGACACCCACCGGGGAGCTGTTTTTT. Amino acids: CASSPHPPTPTGELFF. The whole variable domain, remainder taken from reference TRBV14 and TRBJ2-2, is EAGVTQFPSHSVIEKGQTVTLRCDPISGHDNLYWYRRVMGKEIKFLLHFVKESKQDESGMPNNRFLAERTGGTYSTLKVQPAELEDSGVYFCASSPHPPTPTGELFFGEGSRLTVL.